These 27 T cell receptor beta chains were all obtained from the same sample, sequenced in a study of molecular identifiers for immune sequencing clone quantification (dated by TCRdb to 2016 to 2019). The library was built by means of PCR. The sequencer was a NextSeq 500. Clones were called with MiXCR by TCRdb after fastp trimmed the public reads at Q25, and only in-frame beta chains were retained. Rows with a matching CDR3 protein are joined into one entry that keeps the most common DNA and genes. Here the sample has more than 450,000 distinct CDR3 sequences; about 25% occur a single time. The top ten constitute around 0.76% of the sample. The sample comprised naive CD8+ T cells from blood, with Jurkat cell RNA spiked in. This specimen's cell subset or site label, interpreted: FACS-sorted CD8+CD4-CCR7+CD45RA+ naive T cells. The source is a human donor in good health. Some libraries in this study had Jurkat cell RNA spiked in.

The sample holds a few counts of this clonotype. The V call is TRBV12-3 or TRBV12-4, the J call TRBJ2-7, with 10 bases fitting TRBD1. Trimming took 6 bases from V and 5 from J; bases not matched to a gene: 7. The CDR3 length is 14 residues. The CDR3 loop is CASSTGTGVHEQYF. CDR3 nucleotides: TGTGCCAGCAGCACCGGGACAGGGGTCCACGAGCAGTACTTC.

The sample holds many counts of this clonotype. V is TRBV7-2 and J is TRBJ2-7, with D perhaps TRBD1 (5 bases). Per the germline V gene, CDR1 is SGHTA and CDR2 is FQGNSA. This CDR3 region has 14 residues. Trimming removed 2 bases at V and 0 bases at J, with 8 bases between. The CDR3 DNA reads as TGTGCCAGCAGCTTATTTGACAGCTCCTACGAGCAGTACTTC. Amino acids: CASSLFDSSYEQYF.

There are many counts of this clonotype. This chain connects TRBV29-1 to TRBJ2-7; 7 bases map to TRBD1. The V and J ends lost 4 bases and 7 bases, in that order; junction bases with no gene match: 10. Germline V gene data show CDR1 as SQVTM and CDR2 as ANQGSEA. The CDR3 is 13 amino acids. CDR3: CSVVTGEVEEQYF. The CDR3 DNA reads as TGCAGCGTTGTCACAGGGGAAGTGGAAGAGCAGTACTTC.

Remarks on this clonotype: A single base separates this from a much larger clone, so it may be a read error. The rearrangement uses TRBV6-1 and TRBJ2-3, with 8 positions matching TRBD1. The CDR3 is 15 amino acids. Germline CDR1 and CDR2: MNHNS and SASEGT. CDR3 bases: TGTGCCAGCAGTGAACAAGACAGGGGCACAGGTACGCAGTATTTT. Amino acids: CASSEQDRGTGTQYF.

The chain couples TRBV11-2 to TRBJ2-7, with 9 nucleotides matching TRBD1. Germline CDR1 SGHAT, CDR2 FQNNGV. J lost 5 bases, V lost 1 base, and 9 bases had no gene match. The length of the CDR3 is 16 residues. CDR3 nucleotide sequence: TGTGCCAGCAGCTTAGCCCCATCGGGACAGGGCCACGAGCAGTACTTC. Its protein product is CASSLAPSGQGHEQYF.

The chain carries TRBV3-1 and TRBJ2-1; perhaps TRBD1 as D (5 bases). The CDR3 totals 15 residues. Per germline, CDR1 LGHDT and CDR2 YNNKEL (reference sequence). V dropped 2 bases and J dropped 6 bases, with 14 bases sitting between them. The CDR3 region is CASSQFPGMRNEQFF. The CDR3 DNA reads TGTGCCAGCAGCCAATTTCCAGGGATGCGCAATGAGCAGTTCTTC.

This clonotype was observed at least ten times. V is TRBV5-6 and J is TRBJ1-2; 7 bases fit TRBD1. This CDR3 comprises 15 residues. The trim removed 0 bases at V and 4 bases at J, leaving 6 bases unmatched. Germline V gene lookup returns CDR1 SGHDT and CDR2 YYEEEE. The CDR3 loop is CASSLGGGDGYGYTF. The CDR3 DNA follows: TGTGCCAGCAGCTTGGGAGGGGGCGACGGCTATGGCTACACCTTC.

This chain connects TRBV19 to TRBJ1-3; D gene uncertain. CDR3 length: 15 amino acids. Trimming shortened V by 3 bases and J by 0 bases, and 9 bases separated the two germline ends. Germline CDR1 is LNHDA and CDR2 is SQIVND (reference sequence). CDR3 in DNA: TGTGCCAGTAGTATGGAGCTCCCCTCTGGAAACACCATATATTTT. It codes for CASSMELPSGNTIYF.

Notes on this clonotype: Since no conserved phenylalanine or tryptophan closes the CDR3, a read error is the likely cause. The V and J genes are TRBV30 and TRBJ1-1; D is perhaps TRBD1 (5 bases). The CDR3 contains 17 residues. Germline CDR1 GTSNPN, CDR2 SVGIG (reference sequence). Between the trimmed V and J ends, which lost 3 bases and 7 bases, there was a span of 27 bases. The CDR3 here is CAWSVPLPSGDRIEAFS. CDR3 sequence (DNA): TGTGCCTGGAGCGTACCCCTTCCCTCGGGGGATCGCATTGAAGCTTTCTCT.

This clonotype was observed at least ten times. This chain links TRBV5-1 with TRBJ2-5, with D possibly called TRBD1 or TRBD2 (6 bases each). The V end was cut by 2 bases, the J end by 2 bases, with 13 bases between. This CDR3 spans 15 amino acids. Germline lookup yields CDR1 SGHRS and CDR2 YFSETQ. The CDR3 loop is CASSLGGGPQETQYF. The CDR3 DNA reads TGCGCCAGCAGCTTAGGAGGGGGGCCTCAAGAGACCCAGTACTTC.

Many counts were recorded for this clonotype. CDR3 sequence: CASSLVATPDEQYF. As DNA, the CDR3 is TGTGCCAGCAGCTTGGTGGCCACCCCAGACGAGCAGTACTTC. The J gene is TRBJ2-7, the V gene TRBV5-6; D gene ambiguous. From germline, CDR1 is SGHDT and CDR2 YYEEEE. Trimming stripped 0 bases from V and 5 bases from J, with 12 bases between. This CDR3 has 14 amino acids.

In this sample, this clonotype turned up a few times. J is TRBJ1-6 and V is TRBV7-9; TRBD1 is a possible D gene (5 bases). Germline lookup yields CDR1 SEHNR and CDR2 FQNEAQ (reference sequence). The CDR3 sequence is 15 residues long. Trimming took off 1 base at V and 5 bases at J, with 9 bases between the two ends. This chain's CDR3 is CASSLGLGDNSPLHF. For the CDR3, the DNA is TGTGCCAGCAGCTTAGGTTTGGGGGATAATTCACCCCTCCACTTT. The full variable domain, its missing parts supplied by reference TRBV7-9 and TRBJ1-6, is DTGVSQNPRHKITKRGQNVTFRCDPISEHNRLYWYRQTLGQGPEFLTYFQNEAQLEKSRLLSDRFSAERPKGSFSTLEIQRTEQGDSAMYLCASSLGLGDNSPLHFGNGTRLTVT.

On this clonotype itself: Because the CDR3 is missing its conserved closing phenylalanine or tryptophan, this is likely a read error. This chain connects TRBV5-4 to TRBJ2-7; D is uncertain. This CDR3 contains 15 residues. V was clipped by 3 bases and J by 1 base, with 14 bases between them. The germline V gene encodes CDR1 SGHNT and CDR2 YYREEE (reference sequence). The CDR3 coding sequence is TGTGCCAGCAGCTCCCCACAGACTTCATCCTACGAGCAGTACCTC. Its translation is CASSSPQTSSYEQYL.

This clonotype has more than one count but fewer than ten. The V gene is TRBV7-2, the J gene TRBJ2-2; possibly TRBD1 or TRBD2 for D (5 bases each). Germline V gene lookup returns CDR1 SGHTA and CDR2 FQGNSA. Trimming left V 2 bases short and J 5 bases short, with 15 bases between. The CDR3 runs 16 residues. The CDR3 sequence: CASSLRDPPGTGELFF. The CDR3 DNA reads TGTGCCAGCAGCTTACGGGACCCCCCCGGGACCGGGGAGCTGTTTTTT.

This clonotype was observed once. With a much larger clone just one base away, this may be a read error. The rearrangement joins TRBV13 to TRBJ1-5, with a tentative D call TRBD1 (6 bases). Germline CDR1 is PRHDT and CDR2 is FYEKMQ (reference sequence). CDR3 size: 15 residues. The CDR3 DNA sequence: TGTGTCAGCAGCTGGGGGGGCGATAGCAATCAGCCCCAGCATTTT. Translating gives CVSSWGGDSNQPQHF.

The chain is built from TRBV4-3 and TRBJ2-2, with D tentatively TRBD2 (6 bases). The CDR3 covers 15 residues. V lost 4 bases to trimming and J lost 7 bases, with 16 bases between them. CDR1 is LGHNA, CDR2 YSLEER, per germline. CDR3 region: CASSPGPGEIGELFF. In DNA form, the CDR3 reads TGCGCCAGCAGCCCAGGTCCGGGGGAGATCGGGGAGCTGTTTTTT.

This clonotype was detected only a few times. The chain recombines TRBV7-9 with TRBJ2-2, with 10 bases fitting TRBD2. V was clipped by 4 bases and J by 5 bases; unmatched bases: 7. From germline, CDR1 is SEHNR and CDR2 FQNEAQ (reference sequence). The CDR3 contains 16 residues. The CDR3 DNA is TGTGCCAGCAGCTCCGACGGGACTAGCGTTACCGGGGAGCTGTTTTTT. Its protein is CASSSDGTSVTGELFF.

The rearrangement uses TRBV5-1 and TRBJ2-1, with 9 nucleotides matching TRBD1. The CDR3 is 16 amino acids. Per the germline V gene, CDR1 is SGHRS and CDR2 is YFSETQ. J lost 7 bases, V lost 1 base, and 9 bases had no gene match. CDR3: CASSLLWDRVVNEQFF. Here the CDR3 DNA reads TGCGCCAGCAGCTTGTTGTGGGACAGGGTCGTAAATGAGCAGTTCTTC.

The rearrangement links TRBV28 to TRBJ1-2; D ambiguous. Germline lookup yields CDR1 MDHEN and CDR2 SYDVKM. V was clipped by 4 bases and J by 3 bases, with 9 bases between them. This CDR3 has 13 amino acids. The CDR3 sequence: CASSSTMDYGYTF. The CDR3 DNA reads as TGTGCCAGCAGTTCCACAATGGACTATGGCTACACCTTC.

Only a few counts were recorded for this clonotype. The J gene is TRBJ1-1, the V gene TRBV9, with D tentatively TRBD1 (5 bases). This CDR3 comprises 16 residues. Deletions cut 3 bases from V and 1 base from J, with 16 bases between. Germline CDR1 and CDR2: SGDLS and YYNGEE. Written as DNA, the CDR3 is TGTGCCAGCAGCGGAGGCGGGCAGGGCGAGAACACTGAAGCTTTCTTT. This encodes CASSGGGQGENTEAFF.

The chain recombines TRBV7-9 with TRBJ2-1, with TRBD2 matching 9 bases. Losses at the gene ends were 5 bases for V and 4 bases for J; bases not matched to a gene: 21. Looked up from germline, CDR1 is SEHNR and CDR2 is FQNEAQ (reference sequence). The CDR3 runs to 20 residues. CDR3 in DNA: TGTGCCAGCAGCCAGAGTTCCTCTAGCGGGGCACCTTGGAAGTACAATGAGCAGTTCTTC. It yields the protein CASSQSSSSGAPWKYNEQFF.

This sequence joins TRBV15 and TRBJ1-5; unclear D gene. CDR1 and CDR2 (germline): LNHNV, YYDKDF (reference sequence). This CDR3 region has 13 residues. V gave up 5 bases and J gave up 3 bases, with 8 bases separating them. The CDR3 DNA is TGTGCCACCAGCTCGGGAGACAATCAGCCCCAGCATTTT. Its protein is CATSSGDNQPQHF.

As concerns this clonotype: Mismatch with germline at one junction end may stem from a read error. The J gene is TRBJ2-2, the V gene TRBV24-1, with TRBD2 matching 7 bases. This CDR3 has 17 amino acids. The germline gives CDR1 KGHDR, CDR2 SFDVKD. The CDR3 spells CAPSDSNVAGTPGELFF. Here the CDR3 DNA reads TGTGCCCCCAGTGATTCCAACGTAGCGGGCACCCCCGGGGAGCTGTTTTTT.

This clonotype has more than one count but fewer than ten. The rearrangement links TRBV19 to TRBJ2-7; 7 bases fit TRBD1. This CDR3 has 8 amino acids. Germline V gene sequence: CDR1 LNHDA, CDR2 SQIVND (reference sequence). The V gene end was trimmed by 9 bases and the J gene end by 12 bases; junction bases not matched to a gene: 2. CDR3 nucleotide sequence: TGTGCCAGAACAGGGGTGTACTTC. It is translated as CARTGVYF.

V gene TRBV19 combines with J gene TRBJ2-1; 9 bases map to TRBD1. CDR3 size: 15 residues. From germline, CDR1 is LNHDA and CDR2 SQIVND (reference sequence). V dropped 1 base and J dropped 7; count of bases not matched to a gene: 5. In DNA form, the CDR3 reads TGTGCCAGTAGTATAGGAGGGACAGGGCTGAATGAGCAGTTCTTC. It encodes CASSIGGTGLNEQFF.

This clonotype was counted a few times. CDR3: CASSEPGTSNEQFF. The CDR3 DNA sequence: TGCGCCAGCAGTGAGCCGGGGACTAGCAATGAGCAGTTCTTC. V gene TRBV10-2 combines with J gene TRBJ2-1, with 8 bases matching TRBD2. CDR1 WSHSY and CDR2 SAAADI come from the germline V gene. The CDR3 is made up of 14 amino acids. V lost 2 bases to trimming and J lost 6 bases; unmatched junction nucleotides: 3.

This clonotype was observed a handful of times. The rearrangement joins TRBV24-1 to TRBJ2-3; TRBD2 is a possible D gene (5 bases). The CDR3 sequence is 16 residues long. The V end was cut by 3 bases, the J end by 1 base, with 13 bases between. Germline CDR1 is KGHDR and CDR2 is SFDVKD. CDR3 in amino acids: CATSDSSSGGTDTQYF. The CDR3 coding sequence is TGTGCCACCAGTGATAGTAGCTCCGGGGGCACAGATACGCAGTATTTT.